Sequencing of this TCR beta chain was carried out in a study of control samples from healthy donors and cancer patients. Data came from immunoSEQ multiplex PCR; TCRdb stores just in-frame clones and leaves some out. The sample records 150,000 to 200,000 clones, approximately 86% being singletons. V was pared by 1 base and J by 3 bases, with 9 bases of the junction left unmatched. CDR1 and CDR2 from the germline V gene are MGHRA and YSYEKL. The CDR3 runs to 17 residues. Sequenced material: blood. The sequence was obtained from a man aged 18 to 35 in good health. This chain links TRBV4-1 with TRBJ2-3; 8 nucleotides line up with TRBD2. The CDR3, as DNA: TGCGCCAGCAGCCAAGGCCGTCGGGGGGGGAGAACAGATACGCAGTATTTT. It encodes CASSQGRRGGRTDTQYF.